Listed here is a single T cell receptor beta chain. Antigen unknown. Clones were read by immunoSEQ multiplex PCR, and TCRdb kept only the in-frame ones, dropping some. In the table there are around 16,000 clones, 85% to 90% of which are singletons. This record comes from a study of PD-1 blockade in classical Hodgkin lymphoma. Study-level points and caveats: In newly diagnosed patients, baseline TCR diversity was reportedly below that of healthy donors. No one has yet defined what causes the repertoire differences, which may be disease activity or prior therapy.

This CDR3 is built from 17 residues. Trimming pared 7 bases from V and 3 bases from J, leaving 21 bases between. From germline, CDR1 is LGHNA and CDR2 YNFKEQ. The time point: newly diagnosed, previously untreated cHL patient sample. Purification of CD4+ T cells from thawed PBMCs was achieved by magnetic negative selection. The chain couples TRBV4-2 to TRBJ2-2, with D possibly matching TRBD1 (6 bases). The receptor was derived from a human donor with classical Hodgkin lymphoma. Sequenced: CD4+ T cells from blood. The CDR3 bases are TGTGCCAGCACCGAAAGGGCACAGGGCGGGTACACCGGGGAGCTGTTTTTT. Residues: CASTERAQGGYTGELFF.